The T cell receptor beta chain described here comes from a study of shared T cell receptors in the human thymus. Trimming removed 3 bases at V and 7 bases at J, with 19 bases between. CDR3 size: 16 residues. Germline loops: CDR1 LNHDA, CDR2 SQIVND (reference sequence). Sequencing was performed with immunoSEQ multiplex PCR; in TCRdb, only in-frame clones are kept and a portion is missing. The sample has 550,000 to 800,000 clones; approximately 85% are singletons. In its sample, this clone was seen once. Separately, the same data were catalogued under a study of human thymus T cells. Per that paper: Thymic and blood repertoires seemed to show skewed V and J gene use.

The chain couples TRBV19 to TRBJ1-5, with no clear D. The receptor comes from a girl under two years old with a congenital heart defect. The sample consisted of thymocytes. The CDR3 spells CASSIMPQPGVQPQHF. For the CDR3, the DNA is TGTGCCAGTAGTATTATGCCCCAGCCCGGAGTGCAGCCCCAGCATTTT.